This T cell receptor beta chain originates from a study of cytomegalovirus exposure and HLA in healthy donors. The PCR employed 60 Vbeta primers together with 13 Jbeta primers. Clones were sequenced by immunoSEQ multiplex PCR, and TCRdb holds only the in-frame ones, with some missing. The data show some 57,000 clones, approximately 75% seen once. The germline V and J ends were trimmed by 1 base and 4 bases, with 13 bases remaining between them. This CDR3 region has 15 residues. Germline CDR1 is LNHDA and CDR2 is SQIVND (reference sequence). The source material was PBMCs. V usage is TRBV19 and J usage is TRBJ1-2; a weak D match, TRBD1 (6 bases). The clonotype originates from a woman aged 30 to 39 in good health and CMV-seronegative. CDR3 amino acids: CASSIGTRGSYGYTF. The CDR3 region has the DNA TGTGCCAGTAGTATAGGTACCAGGGGCAGCTATGGCTACACCTTC.